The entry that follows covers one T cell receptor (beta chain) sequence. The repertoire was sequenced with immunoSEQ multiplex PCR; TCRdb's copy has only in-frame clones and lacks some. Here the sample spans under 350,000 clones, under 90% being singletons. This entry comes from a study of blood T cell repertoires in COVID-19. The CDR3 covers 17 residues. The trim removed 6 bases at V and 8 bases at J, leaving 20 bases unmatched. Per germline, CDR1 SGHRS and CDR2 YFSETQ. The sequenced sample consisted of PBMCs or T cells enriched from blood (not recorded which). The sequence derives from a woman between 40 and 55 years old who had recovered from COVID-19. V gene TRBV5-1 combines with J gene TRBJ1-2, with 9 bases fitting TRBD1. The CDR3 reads CASTPWGTGTRLGGYTF. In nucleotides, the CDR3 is TGCGCCAGCACTCCTTGGGGGACAGGGACCCGCCTGGGCGGCTACACCTTC. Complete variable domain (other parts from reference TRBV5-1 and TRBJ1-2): KAGVTQTPRYLIKTRGQQVTLSCSPISGHRSVSWYQQTPGQGLQFLFEYFSETQRNKGNFPGRFSGRQFSNSRSEMNVSTLELGDSALYLCASTPWGTGTRLGGYTFGSGTRLTVV.